This entry is about one T cell receptor (beta chain). The data belong to a study of cytomegalovirus exposure and HLA in healthy donors. CDR1 SGHDT and CDR2 YYEEEE come from the germline V gene. The germline V and J ends were trimmed by 1 base and 1 base, with 6 bases remaining between them. The CDR3 covers 13 residues. Repertoires were generated with immunoSEQ multiplex PCR, while TCRdb's copy carries only in-frame clones and drops some. This table has more than 80,000 clones, about 88% appearing once. The rearrangement links TRBV5-6 to TRBJ2-7; D uncertain. The receptor was derived from a woman aged 18-29 years in good health and CMV-seropositive. The sequenced material came from PBMCs. The CDR3 reads CASSLSPSYEQYF. Here the CDR3 DNA reads TGTGCCAGCAGCTTGTCTCCTTCCTACGAGCAGTACTTC. Looking up the rest from reference TRBV5-6 and TRBJ2-7 gives the full variable domain: DAGVTQSPTHLIKTRGQQVTLRCSPKSGHDTVSWYQQALGQGPQFIFQYYEEEERQRGNFPDRFSGHQFPNYSSELNVNALLLGDSALYLCASSLSPSYEQYFGPGTRLTVT.